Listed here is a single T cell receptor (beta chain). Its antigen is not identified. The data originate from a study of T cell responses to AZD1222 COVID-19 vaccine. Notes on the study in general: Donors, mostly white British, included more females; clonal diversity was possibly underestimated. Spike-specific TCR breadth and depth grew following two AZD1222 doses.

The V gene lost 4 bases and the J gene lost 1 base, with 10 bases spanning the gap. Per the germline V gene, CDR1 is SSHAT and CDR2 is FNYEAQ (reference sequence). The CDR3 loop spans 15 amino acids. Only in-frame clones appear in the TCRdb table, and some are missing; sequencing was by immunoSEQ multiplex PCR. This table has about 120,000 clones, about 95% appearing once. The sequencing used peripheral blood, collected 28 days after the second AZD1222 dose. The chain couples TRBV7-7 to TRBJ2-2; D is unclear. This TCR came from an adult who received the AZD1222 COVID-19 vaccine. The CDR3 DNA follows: TGTGCCAGCAGCTCGCACCTGGTGAACACCGGGGAGCTGTTTTTT. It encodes CASSSHLVNTGELFF.